One sample yielded the 8 T cell receptor beta chains listed below, sequenced in a study of blood T cell repertoires in COVID-19. Here immunoSEQ multiplex PCR was the method, and the copy in TCRdb shows in-frame clones only, minus some. Seen here are fewer than 300,000 clones, 91% observed once, and the top ten hold approximately 2%. Sequencing was done on a sample of peripheral blood. These TCRs come from a woman aged 25 to 39 with COVID-19, enrolled during active disease.

This rearrangement joins TRBV27 to TRBJ2-1, with D perhaps TRBD2 (5 bases). V lost 4 bases and J lost 3, with 7 bases in between. Germline V gives CDR1 MNHEY, CDR2 SMNVEV (reference sequence). CDR3 length equals 13 residues. The CDR3 sequence is CASSWTGYNEQFF. In DNA form, the CDR3 reads TGTGCCAGCAGTTGGACTGGCTACAATGAGCAGTTCTTC.

This rearrangement joins TRBV3-1 (or the pseudogene TRBV3-2) to TRBJ2-7, with D possibly TRBD1 on 6 matching bases. CDR3 length: 12 amino acids. Trimming stripped 6 bases from V and 7 bases from J, with 13 bases between. Looked up from germline, CDR1 is LGHDT and CDR2 is YNNKEL (reference sequence). The CDR3 DNA reads as TGTGCCAGCAGAGGTGGACAGCTTGAGCAGTACTTC. Its translation is CASRGGQLEQYF.

J is TRBJ1-3 and V is TRBV30; D not resolved. Germline V CDR1 and CDR2: GTSNPN, SVGIG (reference sequence). Trimming stripped 0 bases from V and 0 bases from J, with 9 bases between. The CDR3 length is 15 residues. For the CDR3, the DNA is TGTGCCTGGAGTGTACGAGGGAGCTCTGGAAACACCATATATTTT. Translation: CAWSVRGSSGNTIYF.

This chain links TRBV19 with TRBJ2-4, with D tentatively TRBD1 (5 bases). CDR1 and CDR2 from the germline V gene are LNHDA and SQIVND (reference sequence). The CDR3 is made up of 16 amino acids. V lost 5 bases to trimming and J lost 7 bases, with 21 bases between them. CDR3 nucleotides: TGTGCCAGTAGTCCTGTAGGCAGGGCCATTGGTAACATTCAGTACTTC. Its translation is CASSPVGRAIGNIQYF. The full variable domain, completed using reference TRBV19 and TRBJ2-4, is DGGITQSPKYLFRKEGQNVTLSCEQNLNHDAMYWYRQDPGQGLRLIYYSQIVNDFQKGDIAEGYSVSREKKESFPLTVTSAQKNPTAFYLCASSPVGRAIGNIQYFGAGTRLSVL.

This chain uses TRBV12-3 or TRBV12-4 with TRBJ2-1, with 7 bases matching TRBD2. The CDR3 totals 13 residues. J lost 6 bases, V lost 3 bases, and 2 bases had no gene match. CDR3 DNA: TGTGCCAGCAGTTTGGGGGGGAGCAATGAGCAGTTCTTC. It codes for CASSLGGSNEQFF.

This chain links TRBV10-3 with TRBJ2-5, with TRBD2 matching over 8 bases. Germline CDR1 reads ENHRY; CDR2 reads SYGVKD. The trim removed 4 bases at V and 3 bases at J, leaving 4 bases unmatched. CDR3 length equals 14 residues. CDR3 region: CAISGQREKETQYF. The CDR3 coding sequence is TGTGCCATCAGTGGCCAGCGGGAGAAAGAGACCCAGTACTTC.

The chain is built from TRBV5-4 and TRBJ2-5, with D tentatively TRBD2 (6 bases). The CDR3 sequence is 15 residues long. Trimming cost V 4 bases and J 0 bases, with 13 bases left between them. Germline V gene sequence: CDR1 SGHNT, CDR2 YYREEE (reference sequence). In nucleotides, the CDR3 is TGTGCCAGCAGCCTCGGGGGTGGCGACCAAGAGACCCAGTACTTC. Residues: CASSLGGGDQETQYF. The complete variable domain, with remaining parts taken from reference TRBV5-4 and TRBJ2-5, reads ETGVTQSPTHLIKTRGQQVTLRCSSQSGHNTVSWYQQALGQGPQFIFQYYREEENGRGNFPPRFSGLQFPNYSSELNVNALELDDSALYLCASSLGGGDQETQYFGPGTRLLVL.

The CDR3 here is CASSLSGTLNQPQHF. CDR3 DNA sequence: TGTGCCAGCAGCCTCTCCGGGACACTTAATCAGCCCCAGCATTTT. The V and J genes are TRBV6-5 and TRBJ1-5, with D perhaps TRBD1 (6 bases). CDR3 size: 15 residues. Germline V gene sequence: CDR1 MNHEY, CDR2 SVGAGI. Between the trimmed V and J ends, which lost 6 bases and 4 bases, there was a span of 16 bases.